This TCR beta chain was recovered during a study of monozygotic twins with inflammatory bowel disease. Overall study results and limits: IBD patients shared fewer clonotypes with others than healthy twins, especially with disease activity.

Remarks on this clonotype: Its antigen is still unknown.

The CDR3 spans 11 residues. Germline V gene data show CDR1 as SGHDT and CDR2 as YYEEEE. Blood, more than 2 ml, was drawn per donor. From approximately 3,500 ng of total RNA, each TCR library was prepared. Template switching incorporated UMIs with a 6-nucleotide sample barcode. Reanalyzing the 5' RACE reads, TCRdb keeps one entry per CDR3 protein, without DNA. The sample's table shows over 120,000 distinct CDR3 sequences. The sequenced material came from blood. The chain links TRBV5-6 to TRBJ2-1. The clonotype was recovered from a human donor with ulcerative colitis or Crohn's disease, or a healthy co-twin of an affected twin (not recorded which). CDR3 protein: CASSLGTEQFF.